These 8 T cell receptor beta chains came from one sample sequenced in a study of shared clonotypes between healthy human individuals (TCRdb year 2020). Library preparation was by the immunoSEQ multiplex PCR assay. TCRdb holds this immuneACCESS table with in-frame rearrangements only. Some clones are missing; in checked studies, unresolved V genes explain under half, and the rest has no known cause. Across this sample there are about 480,000 clones, with about four fifths seen only once. The biggest ten clones account for under 15% of the sample. The sample comprised PBMCs. The receptors were gathered from a middle-aged woman in good health. Some clones in this sample may be carry-over from other donors' samples.

For this clone: Other DNA sequences in the same sample also yield this CDR3. J is TRBJ2-6 and V is TRBV6-5; D is unclear. This CDR3 is built from 15 residues. The V end was cut by 3 bases, the J end by 0 bases, with 6 bases between. Germline V gene sequence: CDR1 MNHEY, CDR2 SVGAGI. The CDR3 loop is CASSYRRSGANVLTF. CDR3 bases: TGTGCCAGCAGTTATCGTCGCTCTGGGGCCAACGTCCTGACTTTC.

The rearrangement joins TRBV18 to TRBJ2-5; 11 bases are shared with TRBD1. Germline trimming cut 3 bases from V and 4 bases from J; bases unmatched to any gene: 16. The CDR3 loop spans 19 amino acids. CDR1 and CDR2 from the germline V gene are KGHSH and LQKENI. CDR3 DNA sequence: TGTGCCAGCTCACCGGGACAGGCCGGGACAGGGGGACGGACAGAGACCCAGTACTTC. Translating it yields CASSPGQAGTGGRTETQYF. Full variable domain (rest looked up from reference TRBV18 and TRBJ2-5): NAGVMQNPRHLVRRRGQEARLRCSPMKGHSHVYWYRQLPEEGLKFMVYLQKENIIDESGMPKERFSAEFPKEGPSILRIQQVVRGDSAAYFCASSPGQAGTGGRTETQYFGPGTRLLVL.

The chain couples TRBV9 to TRBJ2-3; 8 nucleotides align to TRBD1. Trimming took 0 bases from V and 6 from J; bases not matched to a gene: 6. This CDR3 has 15 residues. Germline V CDR1 and CDR2: SGDLS, YYNGEE. The chain's CDR3 is CASSVGPGGADTQYF. For the CDR3, the DNA is TGTGCCAGCAGCGTAGGGCCAGGGGGCGCGGATACGCAGTATTTT.

The J gene is TRBJ2-1, the V gene TRBV6-6; D is possibly TRBD2 (6 bases). CDR1 is MNHNY, CDR2 SVGAGI, per germline (reference sequence). CDR3 length: 11 residues. With 2 bases removed from V and 10 bases from J, the gap between germline ends came to 6 bases. The CDR3 sequence is CASSYGGEQFF. The DNA of the CDR3 is TGTGCCAGCAGTTACGGGGGGGAGCAGTTCTTC.

A word on this clone: At the DNA level, this CDR3 is encoded by other sequences in the same sample as well. V usage is TRBV9 and J usage is TRBJ2-3; 8 bases are shared with TRBD2. With V trimmed by 4 bases and J by 1 base, 5 bases remained unmatched. Germline values: CDR1 SGDLS, CDR2 YYNGEE. This CDR3 spans 15 amino acids. As DNA, the CDR3 is TGTGCCAGCAGCCCTCTAGCGGGCGGCACAGATACGCAGTATTTT. It translates to CASSPLAGGTDTQYF. The full variable domain, with the rest looked up from reference TRBV9 and TRBJ2-3, is DSGVTQTPKHLITATGQRVTLRCSPRSGDLSVYWYQQSLDQGLQFLIQYYNGEERAKGNILERFSAQQFPDLHSELNLSSLELGDSALYFCASSPLAGGTDTQYFGPGTRLTVL.

CDR3 region: CAISQGGTYNSPLHF. CDR3 nucleotide sequence: TGTGCCATCAGCCAGGGGGGCACCTATAATTCACCCCTCCACTTT. V and J are TRBV10-3 and TRBJ1-6, with 7 bases aligning to TRBD1. The V gene end was trimmed by 6 bases and the J gene end by 2 bases; junction bases not matched to a gene: 4. The CDR3 sequence is 15 residues long. In germline, CDR1 is ENHRY, CDR2 SYGVKD.

Turning to this clone: Distinct nucleotide sequences in the sample also encode this CDR3. This chain's CDR3 is CASSLGTEGEKLFF. CDR3 DNA sequence: TGCGCCAGCAGCTTGGGGACCGAGGGTGAAAAACTGTTTTTT. The chain combines TRBV5-1 with TRBJ1-4, with D unclear. The CDR3 is made up of 14 amino acids. Trimming shortened V by 0 bases and J by 7 bases, and 10 bases separated the two germline ends. CDR1 is SGHRS, CDR2 YFSETQ, per germline.

This rearrangement joins TRBV19 to TRBJ1-5, with no clear D. V dropped 7 bases and J dropped 0 bases, with 13 bases sitting between them. Germline CDR1 reads LNHDA; CDR2 reads SQIVND (reference sequence). The CDR3 sequence is 15 residues long. The chain's CDR3 is CASTSAFYSNQPQHF. The CDR3 DNA is TGTGCCAGTACGTCAGCTTTTTATAGCAATCAGCCCCAGCATTTT.